Listed below are T cell receptor beta chains from one sample, sequenced in a study of glioma-infiltrating T cells after dendritic cell vaccination. The assay was immunoSEQ multiplex PCR, and TCRdb's table has in-frame clones only and misses some. This table holds 99,000 or so clones, almost 90% found once. The sequencing here drew on blood, taken after dendritic cell vaccination. The receptors originated from a human donor with glioblastoma. Each CDR3 is given with its conserved first and last residue. The D gene is left open where the match is weak. Rows give clone size only sometimes, using once, few, many, or a class for an expanded clone.

size	V	D	J	CDR3	DNA
.	TRBV5-1	TRBD1	TRBJ1-4	CASSLGGGPEKLFF	TGCGCCAGCAGCTTGGGAGGGGGCCCTGAAAAACTGTTTTTT
.	TRBV5-1	.	TRBJ2-2	CASTIDRVHTGELFF	TGCGCCAGCACCATAGACAGAGTGCACACCGGGGAGCTGTTTTTT
.	TRBV2	TRBD2	TRBJ2-3	CASSRDSGTTDTQYF	TGTGCCAGCAGCCGTGATAGCGGGACCACAGATACGCAGTATTTT
.	TRBV7-9	.	TRBJ2-3	CASSLVSGTSDTQYF	TGTGCCAGCAGCTTAGTATCGGGGACTTCGGATACGCAGTATTTT
.	TRBV5-1	.	TRBJ1-3	CASSLEYTGNTIYF	TGCGCCAGCAGCTTGGAGTACACTGGAAACACCATATATTTT
.	TRBV21-1	.	TRBJ1-1	CASSKGREKRRRTEAFF	TGTGCCAGCAGCAAAGGGAGAGAGAAAAGGCGCCGCACTGAAGCTTTCTTT
.	TRBV5-1	TRBD1	TRBJ1-2	CASSPDRDFNYGYTF	TGCGCCAGCAGCCCGGACAGGGATTTTAACTATGGCTACACCTTC
.	TRBV21-1	.	TRBJ1-2	CASSNKNYGYTF	TGTGCCAGCAGCAACAAAAACTATGGCTACACCTTC
.	TRBV18	.	TRBJ2-3	CASSPPGTGRTDTQYF	TGTGCCAGCTCACCACCGGGAACAGGGCGCACAGATACGCAGTATTTT
.	TRBV30	TRBD1	TRBJ2-1	CAWRGDRGRRYEQFF	TGTGCCTGGAGGGGGGACAGGGGGCGCAGGTATGAGCAGTTCTTC
.	TRBV7-8	TRBD1	TRBJ1-2	CASSLAPPGGYSYTF	TGTGCCAGCAGCTTAGCGCCCCCAGGGGGCTATAGCTACACCTTC
.	TRBV5-6	TRBD1	TRBJ1-6	CASSPLGQGTNSPLHF	TGTGCCAGCAGCCCGCTGGGACAGGGGACTAATTCCCCCCTCCACTTT
.	TRBV10-1	TRBD2	TRBJ2-7	CASSGEVAGETPLYF	TGCGCCAGCAGTGGTGAAGTAGCGGGAGAAACCCCCTTGTACTTC
.	TRBV27	TRBD2	TRBJ2-5	CASSPRRLITSGSTETQYF	TGTGCCAGCAGTCCCCGGCGCCTAATTACTAGCGGGAGTACTGAGACCCAGTACTTC
.	TRBV28	.	TRBJ1-3	CASSLSGSGGNTIYF	TGTGCCAGCAGTTTATCGGGCTCGGGGGGAAACACCATATATTTT
once	TRBV15	TRBD1	TRBJ1-4	CATSRVLRQGQEKLFF	TGTGCCACCAGCAGAGTTCTTAGACAGGGGCAAGAAAAACTGTTTTTT
.	TRBV5-6	.	TRBJ1-1	CASSLAFADEAFF	TGTGCCAGCAGCTTGGCCTTCGCGGATGAAGCTTTCTTT
.	TRBV2	.	TRBJ2-7	CASSEAQGSYEQYF	TGTGCCAGCAGTGAAGCTCAGGGCTCCTACGAGCAGTACTTC
.	TRBV7-8	.	TRBJ2-3	CASSLLRESIDTQYF	TGTGCCAGCAGCTTACTCCGGGAGTCGATAGATACGCAGTATTTT
.	TRBV6-5	.	TRBJ1-4	CASRTEVGEKLFF	TGTGCCAGCAGGACAGAAGTAGGCGAAAAACTGTTTTTT
.	TRBV4-1	.	TRBJ1-3	CASSYFIDSGNTIYF	TGCGCCAGCAGCTACTTCATTGACTCTGGAAACACCATATATTTT
few	TRBV30	TRBD1	TRBJ1-5	CAWSVQGDQPQHF	TGTGCCTGGAGTGTACAGGGGGATCAGCCCCAGCATTTT
.	TRBV2	.	TRBJ2-4	CASSGTDIAKNIQYF	TGTGCCAGCAGTGGGACAGATATAGCCAAAAACATTCAGTACTTC
.	TRBV6-5	TRBD2	TRBJ2-3	CASSSGLAGTDTQYF	TGTGCCAGCAGTTCGGGACTAGCGGGCACAGATACGCAGTATTTT
.	TRBV5-1	TRBD1	TRBJ1-3	CASSRDGTAVSGNTIYF	TGCGCCAGCAGCCGGGACGGGACAGCCGTCTCTGGAAACACCATATATTTT
few	TRBV25-1	TRBD1	TRBJ2-7	CASSVDRVPYEQYF	TGTGCCAGCAGTGTCGACAGGGTTCCCTACGAGCAGTACTTC
.	TRBV11-3	.	TRBJ2-7	CASSSFGVSYEQYF	TGTGCCAGCAGCTCGTTCGGGGTGTCCTACGAGCAGTACTTC
.	TRBV5-4	TRBD2	TRBJ2-3	CASSFNLAGGTDTQYF	TGTGCCAGCAGCTTTAATTTAGCGGGGGGCACAGATACGCAGTATTTT
once	TRBV30	.	TRBJ1-5	CAWSVDTGQPQHF	TGTGCCTGGAGTGTAGATACGGGTCAGCCCCAGCATTTT
.	TRBV10-3	TRBD2	TRBJ2-7	CAIRTPSGSPEQYF	TGTGCCATCAGGACCCCTAGCGGGAGTCCCGAGCAGTACTTC
.	TRBV19	TRBD1	TRBJ1-1	CASSTSTGVNTEAFF	TGTGCCAGTAGTACCTCGACAGGGGTAAACACTGAAGCTTTCTTT
.	TRBV5-4	.	TRBJ1-5	CASSLDRDQPQHF	TGTGCCAGCAGCTTGGACAGGGATCAGCCCCAGCATTTT
.	TRBV5-5	TRBD2	TRBJ2-7	CASSWTSGLGSYEQYF	TGTGCCAGCAGCTGGACTAGCGGGTTGGGCTCCTACGAGCAGTACTTC
.	TRBV5-8	TRBD1	TRBJ2-2	CASSLEPTGVELFF	TGTGCCAGCAGCTTGGAGCCGACAGGGGTGGAGCTGTTTTTT
.	TRBV6-5	.	TRBJ2-2	CASGTGMAGELFF	TGTGCCAGCGGAACAGGGATGGCCGGGGAGCTGTTTTTT
.	TRBV11-2	.	TRBJ2-1	CASSLGGEYNEQFF	TGTGCCAGCAGCTTAGGCGGGGAGTACAATGAGCAGTTCTTC
.	TRBV5-1	.	TRBJ1-1	CASSSTGFGTEAFF	TGCGCCAGCAGCTCGACAGGTTTCGGGACTGAAGCTTTCTTT
.	TRBV6-1	TRBD2	TRBJ2-3	CASSNLAGSVDTQYF	TGTGCCAGCAGCAATCTAGCGGGATCGGTAGATACGCAGTATTTT
.	TRBV30	.	TRBJ2-5	CAWSVFGTFQETQYF	TGTGCCTGGAGTGTATTTGGGACTTTCCAAGAGACCCAGTACTTC
.	TRBV4-1	.	TRBJ2-6	CASSQDMGAGRGSGANVLTF	TGCGCCAGCAGCCAAGATATGGGGGCAGGGAGAGGCTCTGGGGCCAACGTCCTGACTTTC
.	TRBV27	.	TRBJ2-7	CASSFGRNSYEQYF	TGTGCCAGCAGTTTCGGCAGGAATTCCTACGAGCAGTACTTC
.	TRBV4-1	.	TRBJ1-3	CASSQDGILSGNTIYF	TGCGCCAGCAGCCAAGACGGGATTCTCTCTGGAAACACCATATATTTT
.	TRBV2	.	TRBJ1-6	CASSDEVNSPLHF	TGTGCCAGCAGTGACGAGGTCAATTCACCCCTCCACTTT
.	TRBV30	TRBD2	TRBJ2-7	CAWSGLAGGGGEQYF	TGTGCCTGGAGTGGCCTAGCGGGGGGTGGGGGCGAGCAGTACTTC
.	TRBV4-1	TRBD2	TRBJ2-7	CASSQSGTNSYEQYF	TGCGCCAGCAGCCAAAGCGGGACTAACTCCTACGAGCAGTACTTC
.	TRBV19	TRBD1	TRBJ2-1	CASSITGGNEQFF	TGTGCCAGTAGTATTACAGGGGGCAATGAGCAGTTCTTC
.	TRBV2	.	TRBJ1-2	CASTPESNRAGYTF	TGTGCCAGCACCCCCGAGTCGAACAGGGCGGGCTACACCTTC
.	TRBV11-2	TRBD1	TRBJ2-7	CASSSPQGRQYF	TGTGCCAGCAGCTCCCCACAGGGGCGGCAGTACTTC
.	TRBV7-6	TRBD1	TRBJ2-7	CASSRGTGVSYEQYF	TGTGCCAGCAGCAGGGGGACAGGGGTCTCCTACGAGCAGTACTTC
.	TRBV19	.	TRBJ1-1	CASSTPGRGIMNTEAFF	TGTGCCAGTAGTACGCCAGGGAGGGGGATTATGAACACTGAAGCTTTCTTT
.	TRBV14	.	TRBJ2-1	CASSPVGVYNEQFF	TGTGCCAGCAGCCCAGTCGGGGTTTACAATGAGCAGTTCTTC
.	TRBV29-1	.	TRBJ2-3	CSVEDLDKSTDTQYF	TGCAGCGTTGAAGATCTGGACAAAAGCACAGATACGCAGTATTTT
.	TRBV7-6	TRBD2	TRBJ2-7	CASSLGSQREGYEQYF	TGTGCCAGCAGCTTAGGAAGCCAGCGGGAGGGCTACGAGCAGTACTTC